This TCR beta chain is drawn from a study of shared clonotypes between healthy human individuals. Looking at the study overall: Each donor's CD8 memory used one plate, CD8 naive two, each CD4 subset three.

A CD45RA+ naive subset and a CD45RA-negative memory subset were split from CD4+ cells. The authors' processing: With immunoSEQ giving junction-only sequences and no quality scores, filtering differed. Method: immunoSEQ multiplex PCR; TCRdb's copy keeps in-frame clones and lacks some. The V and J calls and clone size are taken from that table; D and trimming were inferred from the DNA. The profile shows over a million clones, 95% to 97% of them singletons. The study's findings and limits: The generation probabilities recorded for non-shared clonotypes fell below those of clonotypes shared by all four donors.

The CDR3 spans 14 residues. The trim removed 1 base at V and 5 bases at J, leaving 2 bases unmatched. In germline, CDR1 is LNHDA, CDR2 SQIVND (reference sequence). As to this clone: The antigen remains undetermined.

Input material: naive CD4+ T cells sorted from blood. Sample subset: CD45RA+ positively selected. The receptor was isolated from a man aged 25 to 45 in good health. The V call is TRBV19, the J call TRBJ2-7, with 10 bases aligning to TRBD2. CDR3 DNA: TGTGCCAGTAGTATAGCAGCGGGAGGGGACGAGCAGTACTTC. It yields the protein CASSIAAGGDEQYF.